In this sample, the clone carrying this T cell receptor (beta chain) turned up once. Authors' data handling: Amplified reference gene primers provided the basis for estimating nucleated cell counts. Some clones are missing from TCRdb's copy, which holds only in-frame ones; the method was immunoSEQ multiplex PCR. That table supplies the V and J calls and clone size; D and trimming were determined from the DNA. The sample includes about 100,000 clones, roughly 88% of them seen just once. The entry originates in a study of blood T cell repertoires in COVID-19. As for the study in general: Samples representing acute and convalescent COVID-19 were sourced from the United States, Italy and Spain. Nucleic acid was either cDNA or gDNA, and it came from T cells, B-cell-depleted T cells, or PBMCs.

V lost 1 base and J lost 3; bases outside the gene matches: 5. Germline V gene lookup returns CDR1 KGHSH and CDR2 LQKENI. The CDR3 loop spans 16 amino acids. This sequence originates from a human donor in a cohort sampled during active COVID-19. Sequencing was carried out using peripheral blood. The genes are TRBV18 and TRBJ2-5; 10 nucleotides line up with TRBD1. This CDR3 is CASSPQRTGGKETQYF. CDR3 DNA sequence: TGTGCCAGCTCACCACAGAGGACAGGGGGAAAAGAGACCCAGTACTTC.